This record concerns one TCR beta chain sequence. Its antigen specificity is not known. Base quality data are lacking; no much larger clone is found one base away. The collaborating institutions used their own protocols to collect whole blood in K2EDTA tubes. For TCRbeta analysis, collaborator samples were shipped as frozen whole blood, as isolated PBMCs, or as DNA extracted from either sample type. The immunoSEQ Assay, a bias-controlled multiplex PCR, was used to amplify TCRbeta CDR3 regions from genomic DNA. Under the source paper's analysis protocol: Nucleated cell counts per sample were estimated from amplification of reference gene primers within the assay. To quantify the absolute abundance of each unique TCRbeta CDR3 rearrangement, sequence reads were collapsed and filtered. For each sample, productive Simpson clonality was calculated as the square root of Simpson's diversity index across productive rearrangements. Sourced from immuneACCESS, this table was stored by TCRdb with only in-frame sequences that have V and J called. A share of the clones is absent; for the studies checked, an unresolved V gene accounts for under half, and the remainder has no known explanation. V, J and clone size reflect that table, while D and trimming were determined from the DNA. This sample holds more than 85,000 clones; nearly 90% were observed only once. The top ten clonotypes cover 3.5% to 5.5% of the sample.

The source of the sample is a study of blood T cell repertoires in COVID-19 (dated by TCRdb to 2019 to 2021). In the study overall: The collaborator samples originated in the United States, Italy and Spain and spanned the acute and convalescent phases of COVID-19. The prospective study material was composed of cDNA or gDNA derived from T cells, B-cell-depleted T cells, or PBMCs. Deeply sampled blood TCRbeta repertoires from subjects exposed to, actively infected with, or recovered from COVID-19 were included in the dataset. The repertoires were released in a freely available public database meant as a resource for research on the immune response to SARS-CoV-2. Samples were obtained from the ongoing ImmuneRACE study (first 160 participants) and from 950 to 1,500 subjects provided by 6 global collaborators. A de-identified subject ID, COVID-19 status, age in years and sex were almost always included in the sample metadata. Where available, HLA class I and class II types were obtained from metadata supplied by the sample provider rather than from assay-based typing.

Paper-wide results and their limitations: Clinical and demographic metadata were provided uncurated, with the amount varying by source and participant.

The CDR3 sequence holds 15 residues, the cysteine and phenylalanine included. Solely the CDR3 DNA is kept, with 45 bases framed from the first base. V loses 0 bases, J loses 8 bases, and the germline ends lie 17 bases apart. The germline V gene gives CDR1 as SGHRS and CDR2 as YFSETQ. The receptor was isolated from a man between 65 and 79 years old with acute or convalescent COVID-19. The chain couples TRBV5-1 to TRBJ1-2, with the identity of the D gene unclear. The specimen was peripheral blood. The CDR3 protein: CASSLVREAAGGYTF. The nucleotide sequence is given as TGCGCCAGCAGCTTGGTAAGGGAGGCCGCGGGCGGCTACACCTTC.